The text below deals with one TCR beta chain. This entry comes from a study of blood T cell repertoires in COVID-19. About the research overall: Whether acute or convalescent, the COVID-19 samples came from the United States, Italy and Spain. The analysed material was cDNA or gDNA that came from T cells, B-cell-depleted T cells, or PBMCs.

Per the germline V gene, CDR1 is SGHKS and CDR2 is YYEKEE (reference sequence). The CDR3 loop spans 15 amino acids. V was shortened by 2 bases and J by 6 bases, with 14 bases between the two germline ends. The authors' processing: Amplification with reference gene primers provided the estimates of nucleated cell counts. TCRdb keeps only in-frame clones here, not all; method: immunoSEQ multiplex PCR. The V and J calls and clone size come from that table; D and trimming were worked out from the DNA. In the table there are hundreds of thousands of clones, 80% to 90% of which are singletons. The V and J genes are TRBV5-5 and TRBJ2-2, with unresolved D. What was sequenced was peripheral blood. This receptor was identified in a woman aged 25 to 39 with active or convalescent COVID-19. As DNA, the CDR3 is TGTGCCAGCAGCTTCCACCCTAATGAGGCCGGGGAGCTGTTTTTT. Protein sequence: CASSFHPNEAGELFF. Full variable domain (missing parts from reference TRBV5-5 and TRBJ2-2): DAGVTQSPTHLIKTRGQQVTLRCSPISGHKSVSWYQQVLGQGPQFIFQYYEKEERGRGNFPDRFSARQFPNYSSELNVNALLLGDSALYLCASSFHPNEAGELFFGEGSRLTVL.